The 24 T cell receptor beta chains below all came from one sample that was sequenced in a study of T cell changes during pregnancy in multiple sclerosis. TCRdb keeps only in-frame clones here, not all; method: immunoSEQ multiplex PCR. The sample lists about 55,000 clones, about nine tenths seen once, with over 0.5% in the top ten. This sample comprised CD4+ T cells from peripheral blood mononuclear cells, obtained in the first trimester of pregnancy. These receptors all stem from a female donor with multiple sclerosis, enrolled in a pregnancy study.

The chain is built from TRBV6-5 and TRBJ2-7; D is undetermined. Trimming stripped 5 bases from V and 2 bases from J, with 10 bases between. Germline loops: CDR1 MNHEY, CDR2 SVGAGI. CDR3 length equals 13 residues. In DNA form, the CDR3 reads TGTGCCAGCAGTACGCCAGTTACCTACGAGCAGTACTTC. Encoded protein: CASSTPVTYEQYF.

This clone occurred a few times. This rearrangement joins TRBV7-2 to TRBJ2-5; TRBD1 agrees at 7 bases. V was clipped by 4 bases and J by 4 bases; unmatched bases: 12. This CDR3 region has 16 residues. Germline loops: CDR1 SGHTA, CDR2 FQGNSA. Written as DNA, the CDR3 is TGTGCCAGCAGCTCTCAGACAGGGTTGAGTTTAGAGACCCAGTACTTC. Encoded protein: CASSSQTGLSLETQYF.

The genes are TRBV7-3 and TRBJ1-6, with 11 bases matching TRBD1. CDR3 length equals 14 residues. Looked up from germline, CDR1 is SGHTA and CDR2 is FQGTGA. V gave up 4 bases and J gave up 9 bases; unmatched junction bases: 2. The CDR3 loop reads CASSSGTGGSPLHF. The CDR3 DNA sequence: TGTGCCAGCAGCTCCGGGACAGGGGGTTCACCCCTCCACTTT.

This clone was seen more than once but under ten times. The chain links TRBV11-3 to TRBJ2-5; 8 bases map to TRBD2. Per the germline V gene, CDR1 is SGHNT and CDR2 is YENEEA. The CDR3 contains 14 residues. The trim removed 4 bases at V and 4 bases at J, leaving 5 bases unmatched. CDR3 sequence reads: CASSSIAGTETQYF. CDR3 nucleotides: TGTGCCAGCAGCTCAATAGCGGGGACAGAGACCCAGTACTTC.

The chain links TRBV5-1 to TRBJ2-2, with 10 nucleotides matching TRBD1. CDR1 is SGHRS, CDR2 YFSETQ, per germline. Trimming at V came to 3 bases and at J to 6 bases, leaving 11 bases not matched to a gene. The CDR3 has 17 amino acids. This CDR3 reads CASSWPDRGLGAGELFF. The CDR3 DNA reads TGCGCCAGCAGCTGGCCTGACAGGGGGCTTGGGGCCGGGGAGCTGTTTTTT.

The chain uses TRBV19 and TRBJ2-3, with 8 bases fitting TRBD1. The germline gives CDR1 LNHDA, CDR2 SQIVND (reference sequence). The CDR3 has 16 residues. J lost 3 bases, V lost 6 bases, and 11 bases had no gene match. The CDR3 is CASSNWDRTGTDTQYF. The DNA for the CDR3 is TGTGCCAGTAGCAACTGGGACAGGACGGGGACAGATACGCAGTATTTT.

J is TRBJ1-2 and V is TRBV21-1; the D segment call TRBD1 is taken from the table without a DNA check. TRBV21-1 is a listed pseudogene. CDR3 length: 17 residues. CDR3 coding DNA: TGTGCCAGCAGCAAAGAAGAAGGGGGCGGTCACCCCGGTGGCTACACCTTC. Encoded protein: CASSKEEGGGHPGGYTF.

This rearrangement joins TRBV11-3 to TRBJ2-5, with 8 bases matching TRBD2. The V gene end was trimmed by 10 bases and the J gene end by 3 bases; junction bases not matched to a gene: 16. The length of the CDR3 is 16 residues. Germline-derived CDR1 and CDR2 are SGHNT and YENEEA. The CDR3 DNA follows: TGTGCCACCGCACAATCAACTTATAGCGGGGAAGAGACCCAGTACTTC. Translating it yields CATAQSTYSGEETQYF.

In DNA form, the CDR3 reads TGTGCCAGCAGTTACCTTAGACAGGCTGGCTACACCTTC. As protein: CASSYLRQAGYTF. The chain recombines TRBV6-5 with TRBJ1-2; tentative D call: TRBD1 (6 bases). V was shortened by 2 bases and J by 7 bases, with 11 bases between the two germline ends. CDR1 is MNHEY and CDR2 is SVGAGI in the germline V gene. The length of the CDR3 is 13 residues.

Notes on this clone: Germline is not matched at one junction end, which may reflect a read error. This chain links TRBV5-1 with TRBJ1-1, with 7 bases that match TRBD1. Germline CDR1 reads SGHRS; CDR2 reads YFSETQ. The CDR3 covers 15 residues. This chain's CDR3 is CASSLGGQVYTEAFF. The CDR3 bases are TGCGCCAGCAGTTTGGGAGGACAGGTCTACACTGAAGCTTTCTTT. Full variable domain (outside the CDR3, taken from reference TRBV5-1 and TRBJ1-1): KAGVTQTPRYLIKTRGQQVTLSCSPISGHRSVSWYQQTPGQGLQFLFEYFSETQRNKGNFPGRFSGRQFSNSRSEMNVSTLELGDSALYLCASSLGGQVYTEAFFGQGTRLTVV.

The chain couples TRBV2 to TRBJ2-5, with a tentative D call TRBD1 (5 bases). V lost 6 bases and J 5 bases, leaving 19 bases between the germline ends. The CDR3 runs to 15 residues. Germline values: CDR1 SNHLY, CDR2 FYNNEI. CDR3 residues: CASRTPRVARETQYF. The CDR3 DNA sequence: TGTGCCAGCAGGACCCCCAGGGTGGCTCGGGAGACCCAGTACTTC.

The V and J genes are TRBV2 and TRBJ1-2; D is perhaps TRBD1 (6 bases). V gave up 4 bases and J gave up 4 bases, with 13 bases separating them. The V gene's germline CDR1 is SNHLY and CDR2 FYNNEI. This CDR3 is built from 14 residues. The CDR3 reads CASSAGQNLYGYTF. CDR3 bases: TGTGCCAGCAGTGCCGGACAGAACCTCTATGGCTACACCTTC.

V and J are TRBV19 and TRBJ2-3, with a tentative D call TRBD2 (5 bases). CDR3 length: 16 amino acids. Per germline, CDR1 LNHDA and CDR2 SQIVND (reference sequence). Between the trimmed V and J ends, which lost 3 bases and 2 bases, there was a span of 15 bases. CDR3 sequence (DNA): TGTGCCAGTAGTATTACCGGAGGACGGGCCACAGATACGCAGTATTTT. Translated: CASSITGGRATDTQYF.

V and J are TRBV5-1 and TRBJ2-7, with 13 bases fitting TRBD2. Germline CDR1 and CDR2: SGHRS and YFSETQ. Unmatched junction bases numbered 7, after V lost 4 bases and J lost 3 bases. The CDR3 is made up of 16 amino acids. Here the CDR3 DNA reads TGCGCCAGCAGCACCCGGGGACTAGCGGGGATCTACGAGCAGTACTTC. This sequence encodes CASSTRGLAGIYEQYF.

The chain is built from TRBV7-6 and TRBJ2-3, with a tentative D call TRBD2 (7 bases). V was pared by 5 bases and J by 2 bases, with 17 bases between. Germline assignment: CDR1 SGHVS and CDR2 FNYEAQ. The CDR3 totals 16 residues. CDR3 residues: CASSGIRGGNTDTQYF. CDR3 sequence (DNA): TGTGCCAGCAGCGGGATCAGGGGAGGGAACACAGATACGCAGTATTTT.

The CDR3 nucleotides are TGTGCCAGCAGCTTAAACCGGGGCACCGGGGAGCTGTTTTTT. It codes for CASSLNRGTGELFF. V usage is TRBV7-3 and J usage is TRBJ2-2; TRBD2 might be the D (5 bases). Between the trimmed V and J ends, which lost 1 base and 4 bases, there was a span of 7 bases. Looked up from germline, CDR1 is SGHTA and CDR2 is FQGTGA. This CDR3 is built from 14 residues.

The chain is built from TRBV7-6 and TRBJ2-7; D may be TRBD1 (5 bases). Germline V gives CDR1 SGHVS, CDR2 FNYEAQ. The CDR3 is 14 residues long. The ends were cut back, 1 base at V and 9 bases at J, with 16 bases in the middle. The CDR3 reads CASSLEQASSVQYF. CDR3 nucleotides: TGTGCCAGCAGCTTAGAACAGGCCAGCAGTGTGCAGTACTTC.

The chain uses TRBV18 and TRBJ1-1; TRBD1 matches at 9 bases. Germline V gene sequence: CDR1 KGHSH, CDR2 LQKENI. The CDR3 spans 15 residues. After removal of 0 bases from V and 4 bases from J, the junction contained 3 bases not matched to a gene. The CDR3 DNA follows: TGTGCCAGCTCACCACCTGTGACAGGGGGCACTGAAGCTTTCTTT. Protein product: CASSPPVTGGTEAFF.

The rearrangement links TRBV6-5 to TRBJ2-5; 8 positions match TRBD2. The V segment lost 5 bases and the J segment 2 bases; nucleotides outside the gene matches: 7. CDR3 length: 15 residues. The germline V gene encodes CDR1 MNHEY and CDR2 SVGAGI. The CDR3 DNA is TGTGCCAGCAGTACCCCGCGGGGGGCGCAAGAGACCCAGTACTTC. Its translation is CASSTPRGAQETQYF.

This chain connects TRBV27 to TRBJ2-7; TRBD2 matches 7 bases. V shed 3 bases and J 1 base; nucleotides not matched to a gene: 12. CDR1 and CDR2 from the germline V gene are MNHEY and SMNVEV (reference sequence). The CDR3 loop spans 17 amino acids. CDR3 coding DNA: TGTGCCAGCAGTTTCTTCTTCTCATGGACTAGATCCTACGAGCAGTACTTC. Protein: CASSFFFSWTRSYEQYF.

The rearrangement joins TRBV19 to TRBJ1-1; no clear D gene. This CDR3 contains 15 residues. Looked up from germline, CDR1 is LNHDA and CDR2 is SQIVND (reference sequence). V was cut by 4 bases and J by 1 base, with 13 bases left in between. For the CDR3, the DNA is TGTGCCAGTAGTAGCCCTTTCTTGCGGAACACTGAAGCTTTCTTT. It codes for CASSSPFLRNTEAFF.

Concerning this clone: Other DNA sequences within the sample encode an identical CDR3. This chain connects TRBV7-9 to TRBJ1-1; 7 bases fit TRBD1. The CDR3 spans 11 residues. The germline gives CDR1 SEHNR, CDR2 FQNEAQ (reference sequence). The trim removed 2 bases at V and 11 bases at J, leaving 2 bases unmatched. The CDR3 sequence is CASSLKTGAFF. The CDR3 nucleotides are TGTGCCAGCAGCTTAAAGACAGGGGCTTTCTTT.

The chain joins TRBV2 to TRBJ1-2, with D possibly being TRBD1 (6 bases). V was cut by 0 bases and J by 8 bases, with 13 bases left in between. The V gene's germline CDR1 is SNHLY and CDR2 FYNNEI. This CDR3 has 14 amino acids. The CDR3, as DNA: TGTGCCAGCAGTGAAGCAGGGGGTACGGGGGGCTACACCTTC. This gives the protein CASSEAGGTGGYTF. The whole variable domain, remainder taken from reference TRBV2 and TRBJ1-2, is EPEVTQTPSHQVTQMGQEVILRCVPISNHLYFYWYRQILGQKVEFLVSFYNNEISEKSEIFDDQFSVERPDGSNFTLKIRSTKLEDSAMYFCASSEAGGTGGYTFGSGTRLTVV.

This sequence joins TRBV27 and TRBJ2-7, with D perhaps matching TRBD1 (6 bases). Trimming cost V 3 bases and J 5 bases, with 23 bases left between them. Germline CDR1 MNHEY, CDR2 SMNVEV (reference sequence). The CDR3 is 17 amino acids. The CDR3: CASSFLVVSGRGHEQYF. The CDR3 nucleotides read TGTGCCAGCAGTTTTTTGGTTGTTTCGGGCAGGGGACACGAGCAGTACTTC.